This paragraph covers one T cell receptor beta chain sequence. TCRdb keeps only in-frame clones here, not all; method: immunoSEQ multiplex PCR. The repertoire holds roughly 200,000 clones, with 85% to 90% as singletons. The V end was cut by 3 bases, the J end by 2 bases, with 11 bases between. The CDR3 runs to 14 residues. The germline V gene encodes CDR1 KGHSH and CDR2 LQKENI. This sample stems from a study of blood T cell repertoires in COVID-19. Turning to the study itself: There were acute and convalescent COVID-19 samples, and they came from the United States, Italy and Spain. T cells, B-cell-depleted T cells, or PBMCs supplied cDNA or gDNA.

The chain uses TRBV18 and TRBJ2-7, with a tentative D call TRBD2 (6 bases). The TCR comes from an older man with acute or convalescent COVID-19. The sequencing input was peripheral blood. The CDR3 coding sequence is TGTGCCAGCTCACCGGCGGGACGACCCTACGAGCAGTACTTC. Translation: CASSPAGRPYEQYF.